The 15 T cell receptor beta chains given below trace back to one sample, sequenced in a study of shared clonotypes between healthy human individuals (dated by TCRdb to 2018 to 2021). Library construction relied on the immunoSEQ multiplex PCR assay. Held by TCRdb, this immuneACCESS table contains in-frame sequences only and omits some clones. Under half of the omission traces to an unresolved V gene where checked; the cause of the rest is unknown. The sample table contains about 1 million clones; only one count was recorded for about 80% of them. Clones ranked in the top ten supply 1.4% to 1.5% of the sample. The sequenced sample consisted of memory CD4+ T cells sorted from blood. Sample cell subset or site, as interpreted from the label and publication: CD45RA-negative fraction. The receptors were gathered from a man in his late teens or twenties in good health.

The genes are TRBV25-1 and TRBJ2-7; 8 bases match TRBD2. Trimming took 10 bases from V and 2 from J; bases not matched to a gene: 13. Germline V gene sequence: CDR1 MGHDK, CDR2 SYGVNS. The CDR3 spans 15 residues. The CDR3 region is CATGLAGSGPYEQYF. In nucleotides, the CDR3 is TGTGCCACCGGACTAGCAGGCTCGGGACCCTACGAGCAGTACTTC.

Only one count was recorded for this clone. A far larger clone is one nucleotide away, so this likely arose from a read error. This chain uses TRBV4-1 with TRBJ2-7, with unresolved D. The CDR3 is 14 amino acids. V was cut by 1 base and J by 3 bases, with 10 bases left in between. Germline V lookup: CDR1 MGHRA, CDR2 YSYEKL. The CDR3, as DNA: TGCGCCAGCAGCCAAGGACGGAACTTCTACGAGCAGTACTTC. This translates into CASSQGRNFYEQYF.

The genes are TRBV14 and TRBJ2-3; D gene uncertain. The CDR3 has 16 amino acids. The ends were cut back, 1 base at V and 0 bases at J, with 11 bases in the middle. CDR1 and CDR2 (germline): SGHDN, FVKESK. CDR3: CASSQVSGSSTDTQYF. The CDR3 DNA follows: TGTGCCAGCAGCCAAGTTAGTGGGTCTAGCACAGATACGCAGTATTTT.

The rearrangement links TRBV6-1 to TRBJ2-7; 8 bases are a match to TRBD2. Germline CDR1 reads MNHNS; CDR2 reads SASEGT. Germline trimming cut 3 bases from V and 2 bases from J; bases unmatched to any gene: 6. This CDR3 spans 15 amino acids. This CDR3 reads CASSDPAGGTYEQYF. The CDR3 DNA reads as TGTGCCAGCAGTGATCCGGCGGGGGGCACCTACGAGCAGTACTTC.

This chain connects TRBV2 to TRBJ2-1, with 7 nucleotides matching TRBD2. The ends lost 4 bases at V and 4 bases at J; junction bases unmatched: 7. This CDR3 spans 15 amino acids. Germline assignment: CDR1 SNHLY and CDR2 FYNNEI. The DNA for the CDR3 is TGTGCCAGCAGTGTGATGGCTAGCGGATACAATGAGCAGTTCTTC. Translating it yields CASSVMASGYNEQFF.

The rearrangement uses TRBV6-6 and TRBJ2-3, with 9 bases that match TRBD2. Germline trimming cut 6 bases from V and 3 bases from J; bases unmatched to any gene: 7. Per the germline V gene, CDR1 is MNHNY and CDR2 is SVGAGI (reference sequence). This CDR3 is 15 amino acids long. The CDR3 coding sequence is TGTGCCAGCAGACCAGCGGGGGGCTGGACAGATACGCAGTATTTT. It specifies CASRPAGGWTDTQYF.

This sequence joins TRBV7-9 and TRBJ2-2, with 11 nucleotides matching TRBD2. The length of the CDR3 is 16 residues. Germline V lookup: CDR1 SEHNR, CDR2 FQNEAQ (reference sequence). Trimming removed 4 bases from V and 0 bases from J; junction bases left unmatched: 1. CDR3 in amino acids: CASSSSGGSNTGELFF. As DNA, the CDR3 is TGTGCCAGCAGCTCTAGCGGGGGGTCGAACACCGGGGAGCTGTTTTTT.

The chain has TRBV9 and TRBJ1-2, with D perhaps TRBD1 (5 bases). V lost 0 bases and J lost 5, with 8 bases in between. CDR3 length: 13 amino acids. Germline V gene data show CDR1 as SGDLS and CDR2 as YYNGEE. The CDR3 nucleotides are TGTGCCAGCAGCGTAGGCAGGGATTATGGCTACACCTTC. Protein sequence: CASSVGRDYGYTF.

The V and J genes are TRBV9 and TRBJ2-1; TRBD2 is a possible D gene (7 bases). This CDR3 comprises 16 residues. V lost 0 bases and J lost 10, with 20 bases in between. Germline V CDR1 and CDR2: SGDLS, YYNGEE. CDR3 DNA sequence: TGTGCCAGCAGCGTAGATGCGGGGGCGCGGGGTGGCGAGCAGTTCTTC. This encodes CASSVDAGARGGEQFF.

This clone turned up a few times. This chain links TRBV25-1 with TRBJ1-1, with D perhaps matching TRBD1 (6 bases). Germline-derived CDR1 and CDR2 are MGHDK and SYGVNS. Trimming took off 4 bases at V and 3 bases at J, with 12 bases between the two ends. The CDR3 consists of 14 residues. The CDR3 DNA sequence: TGTGCCAGCAGTGCTTATACAGGGCACACTGAAGCTTTCTTT. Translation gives CASSAYTGHTEAFF.

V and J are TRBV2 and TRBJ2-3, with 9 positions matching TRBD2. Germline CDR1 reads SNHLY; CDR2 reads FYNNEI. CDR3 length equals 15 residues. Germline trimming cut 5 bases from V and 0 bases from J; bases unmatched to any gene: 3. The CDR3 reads CASSLTSGSTDTQYF. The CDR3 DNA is TGTGCCAGCAGTTTGACTAGCGGAAGCACAGATACGCAGTATTTT. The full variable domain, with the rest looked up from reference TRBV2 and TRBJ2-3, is EPEVTQTPSHQVTQMGQEVILRCVPISNHLYFYWYRQILGQKVEFLVSFYNNEISEKSEIFDDQFSVERPDGSNFTLKIRSTKLEDSAMYFCASSLTSGSTDTQYFGPGTRLTVL.

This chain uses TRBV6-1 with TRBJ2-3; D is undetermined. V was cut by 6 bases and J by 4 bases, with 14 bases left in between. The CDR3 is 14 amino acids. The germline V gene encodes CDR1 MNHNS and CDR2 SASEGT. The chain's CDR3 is CASSGRVFADTQYF. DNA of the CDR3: TGTGCCAGCAGCGGTAGGGTGTTCGCAGATACGCAGTATTTT.

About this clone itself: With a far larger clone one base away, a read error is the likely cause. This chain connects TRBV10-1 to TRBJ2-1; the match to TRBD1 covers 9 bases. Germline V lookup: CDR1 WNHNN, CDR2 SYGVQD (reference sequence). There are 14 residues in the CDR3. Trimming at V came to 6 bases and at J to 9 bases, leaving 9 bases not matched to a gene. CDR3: CASSPGTGRREQFF. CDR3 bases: TGCGCCAGCAGCCCCGGGACAGGGAGACGTGAGCAGTTCTTC.

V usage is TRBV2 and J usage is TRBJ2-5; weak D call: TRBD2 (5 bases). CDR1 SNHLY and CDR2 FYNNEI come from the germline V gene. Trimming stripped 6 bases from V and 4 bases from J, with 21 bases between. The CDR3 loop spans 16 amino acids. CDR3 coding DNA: TGTGCCAGCAGGCGGGTGTCAAGCTCAGAGATAGAGACCCAGTACTTC. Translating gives CASRRVSSSEIETQYF.

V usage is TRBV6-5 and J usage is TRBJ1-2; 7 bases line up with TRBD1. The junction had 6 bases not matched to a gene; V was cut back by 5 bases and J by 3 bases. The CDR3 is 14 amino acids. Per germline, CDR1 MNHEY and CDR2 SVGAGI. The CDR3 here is CASSSGTAYYGYTF. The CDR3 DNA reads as TGTGCCAGCAGTAGCGGGACAGCTTACTATGGCTACACCTTC.